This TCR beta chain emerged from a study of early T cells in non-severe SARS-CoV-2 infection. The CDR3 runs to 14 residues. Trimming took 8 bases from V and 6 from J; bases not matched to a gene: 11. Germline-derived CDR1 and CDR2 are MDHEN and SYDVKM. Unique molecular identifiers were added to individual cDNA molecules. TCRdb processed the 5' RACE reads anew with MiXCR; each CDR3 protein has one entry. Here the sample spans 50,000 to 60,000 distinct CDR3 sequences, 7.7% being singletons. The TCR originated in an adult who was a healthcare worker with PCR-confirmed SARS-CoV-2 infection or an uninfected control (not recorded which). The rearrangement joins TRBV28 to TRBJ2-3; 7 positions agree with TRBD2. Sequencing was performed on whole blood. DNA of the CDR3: TGTGCCAGCGACGGACTAGGGCGAGCGGATACGCAGTATTTT. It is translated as CASDGLGRADTQYF. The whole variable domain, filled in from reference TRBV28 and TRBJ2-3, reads DVKVTQSSRYLVKRTGEKVFLECVQDMDHENMFWYRQDPGLGLRLIYFSYDVKMKEKGDIPEGYSVSREKKERFSLILESASTNQTSMYLCASDGLGRADTQYFGPGTRLTVL.